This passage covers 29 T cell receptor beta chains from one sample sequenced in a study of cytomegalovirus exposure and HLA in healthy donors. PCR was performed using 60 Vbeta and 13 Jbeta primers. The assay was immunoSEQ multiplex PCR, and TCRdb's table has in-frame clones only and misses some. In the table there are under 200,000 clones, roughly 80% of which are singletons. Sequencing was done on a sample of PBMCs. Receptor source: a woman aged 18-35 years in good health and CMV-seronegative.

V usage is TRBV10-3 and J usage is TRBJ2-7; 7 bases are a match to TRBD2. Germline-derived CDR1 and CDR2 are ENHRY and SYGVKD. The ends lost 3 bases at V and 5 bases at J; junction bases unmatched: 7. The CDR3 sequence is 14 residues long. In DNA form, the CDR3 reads TGTGCCATCAGTGACCCTGGGAGGGTCAACGAGCAGTACTTC. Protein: CAISDPGRVNEQYF.

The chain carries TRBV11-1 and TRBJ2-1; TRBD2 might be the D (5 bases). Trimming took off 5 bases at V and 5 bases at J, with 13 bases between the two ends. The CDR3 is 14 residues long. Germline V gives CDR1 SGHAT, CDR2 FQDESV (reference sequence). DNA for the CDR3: TGTGCCAGCAGCCCCCTAGGGAGAAACAATGAGCAGTTCTTC. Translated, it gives CASSPLGRNNEQFF.

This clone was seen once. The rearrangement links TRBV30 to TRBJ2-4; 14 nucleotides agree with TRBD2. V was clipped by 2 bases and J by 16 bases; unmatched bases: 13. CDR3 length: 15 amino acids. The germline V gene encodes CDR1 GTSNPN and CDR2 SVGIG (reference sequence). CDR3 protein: CAWSPRLAGGPLGYF. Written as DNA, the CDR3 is TGTGCCTGGAGTCCACGACTAGCGGGAGGGCCATTAGGCTACTTC. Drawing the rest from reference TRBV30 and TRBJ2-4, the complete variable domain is SQTIHQWPATLVQPVGSPLSLECTVEGTSNPNLYWYRQAAGRGLQLLFYSVGIGQISSEVPQNLSASRPQDRQFILSSKKLLLSDSGFYLCAWSPRLAGGPLGYFGAGTRLSVL.

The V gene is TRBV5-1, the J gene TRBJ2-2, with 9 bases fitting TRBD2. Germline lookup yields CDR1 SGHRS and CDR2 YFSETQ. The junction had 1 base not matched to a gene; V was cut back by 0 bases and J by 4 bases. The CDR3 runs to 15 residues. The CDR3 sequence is CASSLGLAVTGELFF. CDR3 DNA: TGCGCCAGCAGCTTGGGACTAGCGGTCACCGGGGAGCTGTTTTTT.

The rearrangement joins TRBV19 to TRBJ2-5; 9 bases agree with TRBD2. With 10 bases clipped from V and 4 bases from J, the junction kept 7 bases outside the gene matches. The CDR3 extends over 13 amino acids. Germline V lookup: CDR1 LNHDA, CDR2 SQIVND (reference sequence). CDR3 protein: CATQGLAGETQYF. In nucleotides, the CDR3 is TGTGCCACACAGGGACTAGCCGGAGAGACCCAGTACTTC.

The CDR3 DNA is TGTGCCAGTAGTATCCAGCCGACACTAGCGTACTCCTACGAGCAGTACTTC. Translated, it gives CASSIQPTLAYSYEQYF. The rearrangement uses TRBV19 and TRBJ2-7, with 7 bases lining up with TRBD2. Germline CDR1 is LNHDA and CDR2 is SQIVND (reference sequence). V was clipped by 3 bases and J by 0 bases; unmatched bases: 11. This CDR3 is 17 amino acids long.

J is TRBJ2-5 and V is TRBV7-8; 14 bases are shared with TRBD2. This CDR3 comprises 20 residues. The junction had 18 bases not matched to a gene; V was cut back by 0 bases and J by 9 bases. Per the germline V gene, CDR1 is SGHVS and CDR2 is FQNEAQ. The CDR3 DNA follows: TGTGCCAGCAGCTTAGCCGGGACACCGGGACTAGCGGGAGTGGGTGAGGCCCAGTACTTC. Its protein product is CASSLAGTPGLAGVGEAQYF. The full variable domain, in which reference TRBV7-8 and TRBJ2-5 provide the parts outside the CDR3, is GAGVSQSPRYKVAKRGQDVALRCDPISGHVSLFWYQQALGQGPEFLTYFQNEAQLDKSGLPSDRFFAERPEGSVSTLKIQRTQQEDSAVYLCASSLAGTPGLAGVGEAQYFGPGTRLLVL.

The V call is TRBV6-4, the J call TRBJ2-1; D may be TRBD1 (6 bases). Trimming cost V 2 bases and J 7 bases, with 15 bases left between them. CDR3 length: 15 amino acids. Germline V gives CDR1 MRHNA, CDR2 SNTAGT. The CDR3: CASSDIYRERNEQFF. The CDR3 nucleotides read TGTGCCAGCAGTGACATATACAGGGAGAGGAATGAGCAGTTCTTC.

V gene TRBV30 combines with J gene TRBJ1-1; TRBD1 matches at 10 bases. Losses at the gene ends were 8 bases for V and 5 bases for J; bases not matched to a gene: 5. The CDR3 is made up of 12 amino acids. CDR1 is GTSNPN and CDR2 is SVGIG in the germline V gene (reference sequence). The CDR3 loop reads CAGGQGMTEAFF. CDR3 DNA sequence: TGTGCCGGGGGACAGGGGATGACTGAAGCTTTCTTT.

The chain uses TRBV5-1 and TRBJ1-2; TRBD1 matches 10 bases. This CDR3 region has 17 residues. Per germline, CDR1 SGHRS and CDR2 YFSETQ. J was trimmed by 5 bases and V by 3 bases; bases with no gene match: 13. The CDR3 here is CASSSGWGRTGGYGYTF. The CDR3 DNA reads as TGCGCCAGCAGCTCGGGGTGGGGCCGGACAGGGGGTTATGGCTACACCTTC.

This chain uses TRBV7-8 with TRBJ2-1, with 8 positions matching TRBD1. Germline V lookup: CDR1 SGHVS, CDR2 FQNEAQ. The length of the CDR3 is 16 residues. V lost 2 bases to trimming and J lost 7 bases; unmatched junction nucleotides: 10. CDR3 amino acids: CASSLRRGQGRNEQFF. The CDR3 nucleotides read TGTGCCAGCAGCTTAAGAAGAGGACAGGGTAGGAATGAGCAGTTCTTC.

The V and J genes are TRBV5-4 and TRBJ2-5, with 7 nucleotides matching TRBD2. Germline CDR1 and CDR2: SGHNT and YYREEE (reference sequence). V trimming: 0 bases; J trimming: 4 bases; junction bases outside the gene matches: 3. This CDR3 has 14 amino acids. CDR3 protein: CASSLAGTTETQYF. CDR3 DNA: TGTGCCAGCAGCTTGGCCGGGACTACAGAGACCCAGTACTTC.

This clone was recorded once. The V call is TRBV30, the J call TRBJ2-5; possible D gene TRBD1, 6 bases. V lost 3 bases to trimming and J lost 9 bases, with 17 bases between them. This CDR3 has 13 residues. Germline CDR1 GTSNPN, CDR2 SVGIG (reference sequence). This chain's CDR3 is CAWRGAPEWAQYF. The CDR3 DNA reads TGTGCCTGGAGGGGGGCCCCGGAATGGGCCCAGTACTTC.

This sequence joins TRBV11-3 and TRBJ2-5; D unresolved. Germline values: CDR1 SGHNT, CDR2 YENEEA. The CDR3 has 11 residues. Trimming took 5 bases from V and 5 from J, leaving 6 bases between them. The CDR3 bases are TGTGCCAGCAGCCTCAGGGAGACCCAGTACTTC. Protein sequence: CASSLRETQYF.

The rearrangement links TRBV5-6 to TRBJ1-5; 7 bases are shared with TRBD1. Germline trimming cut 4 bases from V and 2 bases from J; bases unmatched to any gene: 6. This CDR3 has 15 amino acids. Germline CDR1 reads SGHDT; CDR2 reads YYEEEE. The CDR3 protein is CASSEGALGNQPQHF. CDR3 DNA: TGTGCCAGCAGCGAGGGGGCGCTAGGCAATCAGCCCCAGCATTTT.

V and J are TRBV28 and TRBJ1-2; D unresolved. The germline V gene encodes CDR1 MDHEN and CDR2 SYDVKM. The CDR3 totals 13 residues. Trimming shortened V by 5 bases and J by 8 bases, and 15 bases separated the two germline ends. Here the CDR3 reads CASSLRQRVGYTF. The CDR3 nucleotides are TGTGCCAGCAGTCTTCGACAACGTGTGGGCTACACCTTC.

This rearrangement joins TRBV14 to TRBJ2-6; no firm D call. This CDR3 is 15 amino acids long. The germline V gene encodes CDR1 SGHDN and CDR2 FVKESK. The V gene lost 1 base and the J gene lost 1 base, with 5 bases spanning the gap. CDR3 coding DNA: TGTGCCAGCAGCCAAGTGACTTCTGGGGCCAACGTCCTGACTTTC. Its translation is CASSQVTSGANVLTF.

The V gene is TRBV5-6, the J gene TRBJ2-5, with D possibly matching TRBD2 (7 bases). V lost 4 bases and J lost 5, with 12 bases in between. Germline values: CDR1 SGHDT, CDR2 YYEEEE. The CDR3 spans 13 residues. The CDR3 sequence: CASSPGGHETQYF. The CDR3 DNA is TGTGCCAGCAGCCCCGGGGGGCACGAGACCCAGTACTTC.

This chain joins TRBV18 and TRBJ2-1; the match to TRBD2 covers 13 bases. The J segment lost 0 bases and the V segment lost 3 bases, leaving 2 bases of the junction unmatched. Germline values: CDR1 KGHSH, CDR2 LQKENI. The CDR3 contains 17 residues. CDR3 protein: CASSPRTSGSSYNEQFF. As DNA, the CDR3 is TGTGCCAGCTCACCCAGGACTAGCGGGAGCTCCTACAATGAGCAGTTCTTC. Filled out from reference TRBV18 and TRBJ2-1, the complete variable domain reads NAGVMQNPRHLVRRRGQEARLRCSPMKGHSHVYWYRQLPEEGLKFMVYLQKENIIDESGMPKERFSAEFPKEGPSILRIQQVVRGDSAAYFCASSPRTSGSSYNEQFFGPGTRLTVL.

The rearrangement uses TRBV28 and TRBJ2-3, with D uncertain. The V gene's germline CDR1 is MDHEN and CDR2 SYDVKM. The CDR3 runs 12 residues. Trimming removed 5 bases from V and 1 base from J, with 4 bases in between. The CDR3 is CASSPGTDTQYF. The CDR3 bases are TGTGCCAGCAGTCCCGGCACAGATACGCAGTATTTT.

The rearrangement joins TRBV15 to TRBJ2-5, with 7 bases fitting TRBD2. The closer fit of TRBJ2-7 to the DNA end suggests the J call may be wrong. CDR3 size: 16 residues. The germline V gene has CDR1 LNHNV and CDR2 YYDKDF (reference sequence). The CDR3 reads CATSRDSQRGSYEQYF. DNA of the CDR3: TGTGCCACCAGCAGAGATAGCCAGCGGGGCTCCTACGAGCAGTACTTC.

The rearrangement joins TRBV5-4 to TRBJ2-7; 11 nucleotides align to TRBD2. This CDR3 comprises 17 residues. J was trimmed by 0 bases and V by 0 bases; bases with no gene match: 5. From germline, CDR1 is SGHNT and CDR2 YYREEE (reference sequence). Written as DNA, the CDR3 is TGTGCCAGCAGCTTGGGGACGGGACTAGCGGTCTCCTACGAGCAGTACTTC. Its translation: CASSLGTGLAVSYEQYF.

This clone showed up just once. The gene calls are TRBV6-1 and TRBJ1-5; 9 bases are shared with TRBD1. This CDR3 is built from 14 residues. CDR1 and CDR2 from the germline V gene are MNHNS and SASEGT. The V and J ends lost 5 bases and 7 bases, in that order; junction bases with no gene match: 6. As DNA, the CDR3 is TGTGCCAGCAGTTCGACAGGGGGTGAGCAGCCCCAGCATTTT. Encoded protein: CASSSTGGEQPQHF.

CDR3 amino acids: CASTWGLAGQEQFF. The CDR3 DNA reads TGTGCCAGCACCTGGGGACTAGCGGGACAGGAGCAGTTCTTC. The rearrangement uses TRBV6-5 and TRBJ2-1, with 13 positions matching TRBD2. This CDR3 comprises 14 residues. Trimming cost V 7 bases and J 10 bases; bases outside gene matches: 7. Germline CDR1 is MNHEY and CDR2 is SVGAGI.

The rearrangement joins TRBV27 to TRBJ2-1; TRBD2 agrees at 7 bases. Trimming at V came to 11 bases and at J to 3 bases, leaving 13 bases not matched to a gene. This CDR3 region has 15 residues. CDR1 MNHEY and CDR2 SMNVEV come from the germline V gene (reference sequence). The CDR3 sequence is CASAWGGGNYNEQFF. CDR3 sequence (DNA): TGTGCCTCTGCTTGGGGGGGAGGCAACTACAATGAGCAGTTCTTC.

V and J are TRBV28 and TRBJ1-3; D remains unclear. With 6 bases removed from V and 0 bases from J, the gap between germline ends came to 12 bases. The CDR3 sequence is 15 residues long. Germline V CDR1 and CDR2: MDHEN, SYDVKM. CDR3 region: CASSGLLRSGNTIYF. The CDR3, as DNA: TGTGCCAGCAGCGGACTCCTCCGCTCTGGAAACACCATATATTTT.

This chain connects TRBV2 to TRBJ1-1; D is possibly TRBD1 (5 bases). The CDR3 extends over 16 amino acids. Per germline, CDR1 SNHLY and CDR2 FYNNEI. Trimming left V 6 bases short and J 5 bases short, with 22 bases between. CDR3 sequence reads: CASRGGLQRSGTEAFF. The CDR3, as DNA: TGTGCCAGCAGGGGGGGACTCCAGAGGTCTGGTACTGAAGCTTTCTTT.

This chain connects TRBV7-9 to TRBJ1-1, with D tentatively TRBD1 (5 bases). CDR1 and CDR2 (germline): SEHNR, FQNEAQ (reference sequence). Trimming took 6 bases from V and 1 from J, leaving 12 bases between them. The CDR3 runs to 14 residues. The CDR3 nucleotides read TGTGCCAGCAGTTTACTAGGGGAGAACACTGAAGCTTTCTTT. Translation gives CASSLLGENTEAFF.

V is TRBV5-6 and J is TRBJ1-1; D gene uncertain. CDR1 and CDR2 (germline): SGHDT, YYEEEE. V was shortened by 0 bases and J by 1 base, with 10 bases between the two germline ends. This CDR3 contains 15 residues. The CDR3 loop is CASSLVYSWNTEAFF. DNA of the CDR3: TGTGCCAGCAGCTTGGTGTACAGTTGGAACACTGAAGCTTTCTTT.